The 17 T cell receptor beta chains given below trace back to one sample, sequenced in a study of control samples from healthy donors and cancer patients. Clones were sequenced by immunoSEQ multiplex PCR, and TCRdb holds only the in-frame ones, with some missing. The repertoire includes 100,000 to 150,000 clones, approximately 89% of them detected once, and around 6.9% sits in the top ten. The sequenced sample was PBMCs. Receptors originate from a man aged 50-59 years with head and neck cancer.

DNA for the CDR3: TGTGCCAGCAGTGTTCCGGGACAGGGGGGACGGGCGTACGAGCAGTACTTC. This translates into CASSVPGQGGRAYEQYF. The V call is TRBV6-1, the J call TRBJ2-7, with 11 bases matching TRBD1. V shed 4 bases and J 4 bases; nucleotides not matched to a gene: 12. The germline V gene encodes CDR1 MNHNS and CDR2 SASEGT. The CDR3 has 17 amino acids.

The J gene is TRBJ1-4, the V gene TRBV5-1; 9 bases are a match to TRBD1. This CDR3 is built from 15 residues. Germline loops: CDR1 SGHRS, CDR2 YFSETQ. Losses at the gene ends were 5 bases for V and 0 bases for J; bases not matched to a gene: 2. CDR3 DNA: TGCGCCAGCAGTGGACAGGGGACAACTAATGAAAAACTGTTTTTT. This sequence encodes CASSGQGTTNEKLFF.

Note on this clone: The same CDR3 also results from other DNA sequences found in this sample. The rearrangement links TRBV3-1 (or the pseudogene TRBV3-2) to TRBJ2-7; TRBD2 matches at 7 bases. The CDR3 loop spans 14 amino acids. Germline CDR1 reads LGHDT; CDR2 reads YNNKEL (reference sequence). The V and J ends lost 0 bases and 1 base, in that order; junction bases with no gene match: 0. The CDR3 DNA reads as TGTGCCAGCAGCCAAGAGGGGGGGTCCTACGAGCAGTACTTC. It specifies CASSQEGGSYEQYF.

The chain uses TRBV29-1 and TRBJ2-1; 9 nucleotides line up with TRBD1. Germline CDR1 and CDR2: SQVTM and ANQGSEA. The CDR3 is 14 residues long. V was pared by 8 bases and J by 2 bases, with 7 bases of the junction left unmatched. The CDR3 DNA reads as TGCAGCTCAGTCCGGGACAGGGCCTACAATGAGCAGTTCTTC. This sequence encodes CSSVRDRAYNEQFF.

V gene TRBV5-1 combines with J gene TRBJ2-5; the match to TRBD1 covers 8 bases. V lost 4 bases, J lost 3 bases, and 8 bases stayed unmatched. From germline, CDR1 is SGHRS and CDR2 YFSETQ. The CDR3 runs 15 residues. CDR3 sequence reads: CASSTGTGGEETQYF. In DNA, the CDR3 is TGCGCCAGCAGCACGGGGACAGGAGGGGAAGAGACCCAGTACTTC.

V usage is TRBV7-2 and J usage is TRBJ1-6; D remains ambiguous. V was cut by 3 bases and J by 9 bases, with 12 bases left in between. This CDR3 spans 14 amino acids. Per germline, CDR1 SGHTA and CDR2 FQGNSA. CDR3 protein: CASSFSVKGSPLHF. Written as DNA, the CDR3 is TGTGCCAGCAGCTTTTCTGTAAAAGGTTCACCCCTCCACTTT.

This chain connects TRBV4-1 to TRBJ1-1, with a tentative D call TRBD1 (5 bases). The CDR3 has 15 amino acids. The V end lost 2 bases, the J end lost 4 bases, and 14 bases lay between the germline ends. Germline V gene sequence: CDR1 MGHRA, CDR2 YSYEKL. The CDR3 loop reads CASSQLLAGLTEAFF. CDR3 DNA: TGCGCCAGCAGCCAATTGCTGGCGGGGCTCACTGAAGCTTTCTTT.

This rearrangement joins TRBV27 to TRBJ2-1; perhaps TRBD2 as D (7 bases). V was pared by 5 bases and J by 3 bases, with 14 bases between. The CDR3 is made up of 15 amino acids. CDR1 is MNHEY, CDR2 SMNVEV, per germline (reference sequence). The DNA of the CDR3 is TGTGCCAGCAGTCCCCGGGGGGCCCTCTACAATGAGCAGTTCTTC. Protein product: CASSPRGALYNEQFF.

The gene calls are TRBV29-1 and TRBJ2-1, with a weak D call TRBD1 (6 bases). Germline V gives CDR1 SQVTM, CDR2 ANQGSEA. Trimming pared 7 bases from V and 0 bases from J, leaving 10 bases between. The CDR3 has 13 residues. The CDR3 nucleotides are TGCAGCGCCACAGGGAGCTCCTACAATGAGCAGTTCTTC. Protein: CSATGSSYNEQFF.

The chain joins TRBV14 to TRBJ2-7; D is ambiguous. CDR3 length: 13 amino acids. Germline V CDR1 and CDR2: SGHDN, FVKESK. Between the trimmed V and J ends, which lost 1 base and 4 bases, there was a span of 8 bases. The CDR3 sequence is CASSQGSSYEQYF. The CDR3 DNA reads TGTGCCAGCAGCCAAGGATCGAGTTACGAGCAGTACTTC.

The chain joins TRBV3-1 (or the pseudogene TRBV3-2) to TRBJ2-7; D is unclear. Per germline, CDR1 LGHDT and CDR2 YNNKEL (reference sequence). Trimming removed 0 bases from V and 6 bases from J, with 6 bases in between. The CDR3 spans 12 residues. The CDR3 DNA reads TGTGCCAGCAGCCAAGAGGAAGGCGAGCAGTACTTC. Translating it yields CASSQEEGEQYF.

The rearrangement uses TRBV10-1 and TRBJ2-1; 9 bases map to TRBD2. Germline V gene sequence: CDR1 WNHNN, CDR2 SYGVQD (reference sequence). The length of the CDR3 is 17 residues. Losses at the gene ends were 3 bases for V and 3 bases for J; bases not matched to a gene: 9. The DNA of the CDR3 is TGCGCCAGCAGTGAAGGTAGCGGGGGAGAGTTCTACAATGAGCAGTTCTTC. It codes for CASSEGSGGEFYNEQFF.

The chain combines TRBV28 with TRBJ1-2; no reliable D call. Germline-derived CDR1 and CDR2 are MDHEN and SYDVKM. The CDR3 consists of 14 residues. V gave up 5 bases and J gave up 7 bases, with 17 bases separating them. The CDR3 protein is CASSPPGVGLGYTF. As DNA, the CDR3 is TGTGCCAGCAGTCCCCCCGGGGTTGGTCTTGGCTACACCTTC.

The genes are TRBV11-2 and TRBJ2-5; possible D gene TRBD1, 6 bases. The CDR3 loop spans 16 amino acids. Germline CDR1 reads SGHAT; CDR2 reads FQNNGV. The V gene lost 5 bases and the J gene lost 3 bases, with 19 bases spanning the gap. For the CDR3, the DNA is TGTGCCAGCAGCCGTCAGGGGTCTAACAGGAAAGAGACCCAGTACTTC. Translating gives CASSRQGSNRKETQYF.

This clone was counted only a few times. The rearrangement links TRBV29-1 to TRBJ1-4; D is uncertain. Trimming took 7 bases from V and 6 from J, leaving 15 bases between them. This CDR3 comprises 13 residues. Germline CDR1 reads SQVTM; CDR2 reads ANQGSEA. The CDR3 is CSARDGWDEKLFF. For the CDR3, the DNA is TGCAGCGCCAGAGATGGATGGGATGAAAAACTGTTTTTT.

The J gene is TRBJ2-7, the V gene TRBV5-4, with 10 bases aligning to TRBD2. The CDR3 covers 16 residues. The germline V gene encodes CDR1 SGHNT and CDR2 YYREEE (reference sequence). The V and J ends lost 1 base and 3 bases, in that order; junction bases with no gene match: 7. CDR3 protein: CASSLYQGLAFYEQYF. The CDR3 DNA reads TGTGCCAGCAGCTTGTACCAGGGACTAGCGTTCTACGAGCAGTACTTC.

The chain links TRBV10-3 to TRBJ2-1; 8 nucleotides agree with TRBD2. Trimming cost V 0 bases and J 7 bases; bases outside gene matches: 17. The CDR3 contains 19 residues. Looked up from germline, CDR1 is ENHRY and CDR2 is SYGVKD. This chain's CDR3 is CAISESYTSGTSSSNEQFF. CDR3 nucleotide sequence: TGTGCCATCAGTGAGTCTTATACAAGTGGGACTAGTAGTTCTAATGAGCAGTTCTTC.